A selection of T cell receptor beta chains follows, all from one sample in a study of blood T cell repertoires in COVID-19. The data were produced by immunoSEQ multiplex PCR, yet TCRdb's version contains in-frame clones alone and is incomplete. The sample holds a few hundred thousand clones, 70% to 90% seen once. The source material was PBMCs or T cells enriched from blood (not recorded which). These TCRs come from a woman aged 40 to 50 who had recovered from COVID-19. The CDR3 runs from the conserved cysteine through the conserved F or W. D genes are given only for firm matches. The size entry is marked missing in some rows and otherwise reads once, few, many or a size class.

abundance	v_gene	j_gene	d_gene	CDR3nt	CDR3aa
NA	TRBV21-1	TRBJ1-2	NA	TGTGCCAGCAGCAAAGGAGGCAATGGCTACACCTTC	CASSKGGNGYTF
NA	TRBV28	TRBJ2-7	TRBD2	TGTGCCAGCAAGAGACTAGCGGGAGAAAAGGCCTACGAGCAGTACTTC	CASKRLAGEKAYEQYF
once	TRBV10-3	TRBJ2-7	NA	TGTGCCATCAGTGATAGCCCGGGGGTCGAGCAGTACTTC	CAISDSPGVEQYF
NA	TRBV19	TRBJ2-1	TRBD2	TGTGCCAGTAGTACGAGACTAGCGACATACAATGAGCAGTTCTTC	CASSTRLATYNEQFF
NA	TRBV7-9	TRBJ2-2	NA	TGTGCCAGCAGCCGCGGCCTTTCGAACACCGGGGAGCTGTTTTTT	CASSRGLSNTGELFF
NA	TRBV15	TRBJ1-5	TRBD1	TGTGCCACCAGCAATCCATCGGGACAGGTCAATCAGCCCCAGCATTTT	CATSNPSGQVNQPQHF
NA	TRBV5-4	TRBJ1-3	TRBD1	TGTGCCAGCAGCGCGAACAGGGGGGGAAACACCATATATTTT	CASSANRGGNTIYF
NA	TRBV19	TRBJ2-6	NA	TGTGCCGTCCGAGATGAACTCTGGGCCAACGTCCTGACTTTC	CAVRDELWANVLTF
NA	TRBV11-1	TRBJ2-3	NA	TGTGCCAGCAGTCTGCCAGGGAGGGATACGCAGTATTTT	CASSLPGRDTQYF
few	TRBV5-1	TRBJ2-7	TRBD2	TGCGCCAGCAGCCCCACCGGGACTAGCGGGTTAAGCTCCTACGAGCAGTACTTC	CASSPTGTSGLSSYEQYF
once	TRBV2	TRBJ2-2	NA	TGTGCCAGCAGTGCAGGGGCGGGTTTAAGGGAGCTGTTTTTT	CASSAGAGLRELFF
NA	TRBV9	TRBJ1-2	TRBD1	TGTGCCAGCAGCGTACGACAGGGGGGAAACTATGGCTACACCTTC	CASSVRQGGNYGYTF
NA	TRBV7-9	TRBJ2-1	TRBD2	TGTGCCAGCAGCTTAGCGGGACTAGCGGGGGCTAGCTCCTACAATGAGCAGTTCTTC	CASSLAGLAGASSYNEQFF
once	TRBV6-5	TRBJ2-7	TRBD2	TGTGCCAGCAGTTCCTCCGGGACTAGCGGGGACGAGCAGTACTTC	CASSSSGTSGDEQYF
NA	TRBV19	TRBJ2-1	TRBD2	TGTGCCAGTAGGGCAGCGGGGGTTTACAATGAGCAGTTCTTC	CASRAAGVYNEQFF
once	TRBV19	TRBJ2-5	NA	TGTGCCAGTAGCCGGGATCCTAGGAAAGAGACCCAGTACTTC	CASSRDPRKETQYF
NA	TRBV25-1	TRBJ2-3	TRBD2	TGTGCCAGCAGTGGGATCACTAGCGGGAACACAGATACGCAGTATTTT	CASSGITSGNTDTQYF
NA	TRBV19	TRBJ2-2	TRBD2	TGTGCCAGTGCCCCTAGCGGGATTATCACCGGGGAGCTGTTTTTT	CASAPSGIITGELFF
NA	TRBV23-1	TRBJ1-6	TRBD1	TGCGCCAGCAGTCAATCCCGGACAGGGGATAATTCACCCCTCCACTTT	CASSQSRTGDNSPLHF
NA	TRBV28	TRBJ1-4	TRBD1	TGTGCCAGCAGTGAGACAGGGACTAATGAAAAACTGTTTTTT	CASSETGTNEKLFF
NA	TRBV24-1	TRBJ1-2	TRBD1	TGTGCCACCAGTGACCGCCCGGGACAGGGCGACGGGGGCTACACCTTC	CATSDRPGQGDGGYTF
NA	TRBV24-1	TRBJ2-3	TRBD2	TGTGCCACCAGTGATCATCGGGGGAGGGCCGGAGATACGCAGTATTTT	CATSDHRGRAGDTQYF
once	TRBV28	TRBJ1-1	NA	TGTGCCAGCCTCGGGGGGACCAACACTGAAGCTTTCTTT	CASLGGTNTEAFF
once	TRBV29-1	TRBJ2-2	TRBD2	TGCAGCGTTGAACGCGGGAGTGGGGACACCGGGGAGCTGTTTTTT	CSVERGSGDTGELFF
NA	TRBV27	TRBJ2-5	TRBD1	TGTGCCAGCAGTTCCCTTATGACAGGGCAAGAGACCCAGTACTTC	CASSSLMTGQETQYF
NA	TRBV28	TRBJ2-7	TRBD2	TGTGCCAGCAGCCCCGGGGGGTCATACTCCTACGAGCAGTACTTC	CASSPGGSYSYEQYF
NA	TRBV19	TRBJ2-3	NA	TGTGCCAGTAGGCACACGGGACATCCCACAGATACGCAGTATTTT	CASRHTGHPTDTQYF
NA	TRBV4-3	TRBJ2-7	TRBD1	TGCGCCAGCAGCCAAGGATGGGGACAGGACCTCTACGAGCAGTACTTC	CASSQGWGQDLYEQYF
NA	TRBV14	TRBJ1-1	TRBD1	TGTGCCAGCAGCCGAGGACAGGGCGGGGGTCGGACTGAAGCTTTCTTT	CASSRGQGGGRTEAFF
NA	TRBV2	TRBJ1-2	NA	TGTGCCAGCACCCAGGGGAACTATGGCTACACCTTC	CASTQGNYGYTF
NA	TRBV4-1	TRBJ2-5	TRBD1	TGCGCCAGCAGCGTGGGACAGGGGGCAGAGACCCAGTACTTC	CASSVGQGAETQYF
NA	TRBV7-2	TRBJ2-7	TRBD1	TGTGCCAGCAGCACGACAGGGGCCTACGAGCAGTACTTC	CASSTTGAYEQYF
NA	TRBV7-3	TRBJ2-3	TRBD2	TGTGCCAGCAGCTTATACGGGGGGGTGTTTGCAGATACGCAGTATTTT	CASSLYGGVFADTQYF
once	TRBV7-2	TRBJ2-1	TRBD1	TGTGCCAGCAGCCCCTGGACAGGGGATGCAAATGAGCAGTTCTTC	CASSPWTGDANEQFF
NA	TRBV9	TRBJ2-3	TRBD2	TGTGCCAGCAGCGTAGCTTGGGAGGGAGAGACGCAGTATTTT	CASSVAWEGETQYF
NA	TRBV5-1	TRBJ1-3	NA	TGCGCCAGCAGCTTGGCCCCTTCGAGGGACACCATATATTTT	CASSLAPSRDTIYF
NA	TRBV5-1	TRBJ2-2	NA	TGCGCCAGCAGCACGAGGGCCCCAAGGGTGACCGGGGAGCTGTTTTTT	CASSTRAPRVTGELFF
NA	TRBV7-2	TRBJ2-1	TRBD2	TGTGCCAGCAGCTTAGTAGCGGGGGGTGTCTACAATGAGCAGTTCTTC	CASSLVAGGVYNEQFF
NA	TRBV2	TRBJ2-1	TRBD2	TGTGCCAGCAGTGACCGACTAGCGGGGGGTGTTGAGCAGTTCTTC	CASSDRLAGGVEQFF
NA	TRBV7-8	TRBJ2-6	TRBD2	TGTGCCAGCAGCTTAGAGCGCGCGGTGGGGGAGGGTATAAACGTCCTGACTTTC	CASSLERAVGEGINVLTF
NA	TRBV4-1	TRBJ1-4	NA	TGCGCCAGCAGCCAAGTCCATTTTGCAACTAATGAAAAACTGTTTTTT	CASSQVHFATNEKLFF
NA	TRBV7-8	TRBJ1-2	NA	TGTGCCAGCAGCTTAGCGGGGCGGGAGGGTGGCTACACCTTC	CASSLAGREGGYTF
once	TRBV28	TRBJ1-2	NA	TGTGCCAGCAGTCCACAGGGTGGTGGCTACACCTTC	CASSPQGGGYTF
NA	TRBV7-2	TRBJ2-2	TRBD2	TGTGCCAGCAGCTTAAACGTGGTAGCGGGAGCCGGGGAGCTGTTTTTT	CASSLNVVAGAGELFF
NA	TRBV7-9	TRBJ2-7	TRBD2	TGTGCCAGCAGCTTACGAGCGGGAGAAGGCTCCTACGAGCAGTACTTC	CASSLRAGEGSYEQYF
NA	TRBV9	TRBJ2-7	TRBD1	TGTGCCAGCAGCGGACTTGGGACAGGGGACGAGCAGTACTTC	CASSGLGTGDEQYF
NA	TRBV29-1	TRBJ1-4	NA	TGCAGCGTTGTAGCCCCAAGGGGAGGGGAGGAAAAACTGTTTTTT	CSVVAPRGGEEKLFF
NA	TRBV29-1	TRBJ2-5	TRBD1	TGCAGCGTCGCTGGTGGGGACAGGGGGCTTGAGACCCAGTACTTC	CSVAGGDRGLETQYF
NA	TRBV3-1/TRBV3-2	TRBJ2-1	NA	TGTGCCAGCAGCCTCGTTCCGGGACTCCTCACTAATGAGCAGTTCTTC	CASSLVPGLLTNEQFF
NA	TRBV7-2	TRBJ2-1	TRBD2	TGTGCCAGCAGCTCTCCTAGCGGGAGGAGCTCCTACAATGAGCAGTTCTTC	CASSSPSGRSSYNEQFF
NA	TRBV7-2	TRBJ2-2	NA	TGTGCCAGCAGCTCTTCCCTAGCTTGGCCCGTTATCGGGGAGCTGTTTTTT	CASSSSLAWPVIGELFF
NA	TRBV11-2	TRBJ1-1	NA	TGTGCCAGCAGCTTAGGTGAAGGAAGAGGTGATGAAGCTTTCTTT	CASSLGEGRGDEAFF
once	TRBV7-9	TRBJ2-7	NA	TGTGCCAGCAGCCTTGGGGGGACCTCCTACGAGCAGTACTTC	CASSLGGTSYEQYF
once	TRBV5-1	TRBJ2-7	TRBD1	TGCGCCAGCAGCTTGGTGGCAGGGGGCTCTGGTGAGCAGTACTTC	CASSLVAGGSGEQYF
NA	TRBV27	TRBJ1-1	NA	TGTGCCAGCAGTTTAGGCAGGTACACTGAAGCTTTCTTT	CASSLGRYTEAFF
NA	TRBV13	TRBJ1-1	TRBD1	TGTGCCAGCAGCTTCGACAGGGGGCCTGACACTGAAGCTTTCTTT	CASSFDRGPDTEAFF
NA	TRBV19	TRBJ2-5	NA	TGTGCCAGTAGGCTCGGAGAGACCCAGTACTTC	CASRLGETQYF
once	TRBV7-9	TRBJ2-7	NA	TGTGCCAGCAGCCTAAAGGGGTCCTCCTACGAGCAGTACTTC	CASSLKGSSYEQYF